What follows are 23 T cell receptor beta chains derived from one specimen sequenced in a study of cytomegalovirus exposure and HLA in healthy donors. The PCR employed 60 Vbeta primers together with 13 Jbeta primers. Sequencing was performed with immunoSEQ multiplex PCR; in TCRdb, only in-frame clones are kept and a portion is missing. The table lists about 120,000 clones, 74% of them singletons. The sequenced material came from PBMCs. The receptor set was obtained from a human donor in good health.

The CDR3 reads CSVGQGAKGYTF. In nucleotides, the CDR3 is TGCAGCGTTGGACAGGGGGCGAAGGGCTACACCTTC. The chain employs TRBV29-1 and TRBJ1-2, with 10 bases aligning to TRBD1. The ends lost 4 bases at V and 8 bases at J; junction bases unmatched: 4. CDR3 size: 12 residues. Germline assignment: CDR1 SQVTM and CDR2 ANQGSEA.

The genes are TRBV27 and TRBJ1-2; tentatively, D is TRBD1 (5 bases). Looked up from germline, CDR1 is MNHEY and CDR2 is SMNVEV (reference sequence). V dropped 8 bases and J dropped 7 bases, with 14 bases sitting between them. The CDR3 covers 12 residues. As DNA, the CDR3 is TGTGCCAGCCAGCGACCCGGGGGTGGCTACACCTTC. Translation: CASQRPGGGYTF.

V usage is TRBV30 and J usage is TRBJ1-3, with D uncertain. CDR1 and CDR2 from the germline V gene are GTSNPN and SVGIG (reference sequence). Trimming removed 4 bases from V and 1 base from J, with 8 bases in between. This CDR3 spans 13 amino acids. CDR3 sequence: CAWTRVSGNTIYF. In DNA, the CDR3 is TGTGCCTGGACGAGGGTTTCTGGAAACACCATATATTTT. Full variable domain (missing parts from reference TRBV30 and TRBJ1-3): SQTIHQWPATLVQPVGSPLSLECTVEGTSNPNLYWYRQAAGRGLQLLFYSVGIGQISSEVPQNLSASRPQDRQFILSSKKLLLSDSGFYLCAWTRVSGNTIYFGEGSWLTVV.

The J gene is TRBJ1-1, the V gene TRBV11-1, with 9 bases matching TRBD1. V lost 1 base, J lost 1 base, and 1 base stayed unmatched. CDR1 is SGHAT, CDR2 FQDESV, per germline (reference sequence). The CDR3 totals 15 residues. CDR3 region: CASSLVGQGNTEAFF. The CDR3 DNA follows: TGTGCCAGCAGCTTAGTGGGACAGGGGAACACTGAAGCTTTCTTT.

Remarks on this clone: Relative to the germline gene, one junction end is altered; a read error may explain this. The genes are TRBV7-7 and TRBJ2-5; 7 nucleotides match TRBD1. In germline, CDR1 is SSHAT, CDR2 FNYEAQ (reference sequence). The CDR3 is made up of 14 amino acids. The CDR3 region is CASSATGLRETQYF. The DNA of the CDR3 is TGTGCTAGCAGCGCGACAGGGTTACGGGAGACCCAGTACTTC.

CDR3 loop: CASSAGQTYEQYF. Here the CDR3 DNA reads TGTGCCAGCAGCGCGGGACAGACTTACGAGCAGTACTTC. V gene TRBV11-2 combines with J gene TRBJ2-7, with D possibly being TRBD1 (7 bases). This CDR3 has 13 residues. The ends were cut back, 5 bases at V and 4 bases at J, with 12 bases in the middle. Germline loops: CDR1 SGHAT, CDR2 FQNNGV.

The rearrangement joins TRBV6-5 to TRBJ2-2; D possibly corresponds to TRBD1 (6 bases). The CDR3 runs to 14 residues. Germline loops: CDR1 MNHEY, CDR2 SVGAGI. V lost 4 bases to trimming and J lost 5 bases, with 11 bases between them. CDR3 amino acids: CASSWSGTTGELFF. CDR3 in DNA: TGTGCCAGCAGTTGGTCGGGGACAACCGGGGAGCTGTTTTTT.

The rearrangement links TRBV18 to TRBJ1-4, with TRBD1 identical over 8 bases. CDR1 is KGHSH and CDR2 is LQKENI in the germline V gene. Trimming took 6 bases from V and 8 from J; bases not matched to a gene: 5. The CDR3 contains 13 residues. In nucleotides, the CDR3 is TGTGCCAGCTCGCAGGGGGCGCAGGAAAAACTGTTTTTT. This translates into CASSQGAQEKLFF.

V is TRBV15 and J is TRBJ2-6; TRBD1 might be the D (7 bases). The CDR3 runs to 18 residues. Trimming shortened V by 5 bases and J by 0 bases, and 17 bases separated the two germline ends. Germline V gene lookup returns CDR1 LNHNV and CDR2 YYDKDF (reference sequence). This CDR3 reads CATSGTRGANSGANVLTF. The CDR3 DNA sequence: TGTGCCACCAGCGGTACCAGGGGGGCTAACTCTGGGGCCAACGTCCTGACTTTC.

The J gene is TRBJ1-5, the V gene TRBV21-1; the table's D gene call, TRBD1, was not cross checked with the DNA. TRBV21-1 is an annotated pseudogene. The CDR3 totals 18 residues. CDR3 nucleotides: TGTGCCAGCAGCTCTAATACAGGGTCCCCTGTTAGCAATCAGCCCCAGCATTTT. As protein: CASSSNTGSPVSNQPQHF.

The chain links TRBV29-1 to TRBJ2-7, with TRBD1 identical over 8 bases. The CDR3 is 14 residues long. Germline CDR1 and CDR2: SQVTM and ANQGSEA. With V trimmed by 4 bases and J by 1 base, 6 bases remained unmatched. The CDR3 DNA reads as TGCAGCGTTGGGACAGGGTTGGAATCCTACGAGCAGTACTTC. The encoded protein is CSVGTGLESYEQYF.

The chain joins TRBV4-3 to TRBJ1-1, with 8 bases aligning to TRBD1. With 1 base clipped from V and 11 bases from J, the junction kept 3 bases outside the gene matches. This CDR3 is built from 12 residues. Per the germline V gene, CDR1 is LGHNA and CDR2 is YSLEER. The CDR3 here is CASSQVQGAAFF. The CDR3 DNA reads as TGCGCCAGCAGCCAAGTGCAGGGGGCGGCTTTCTTT.

V usage is TRBV27 and J usage is TRBJ2-4; D possibly corresponds to TRBD1 (6 bases). Germline V CDR1 and CDR2: MNHEY, SMNVEV (reference sequence). Trimming shortened V by 4 bases and J by 2 bases, and 12 bases separated the two germline ends. This CDR3 spans 15 amino acids. The CDR3 loop is CASSSIGGPKNIQYF. The DNA of the CDR3 is TGTGCCAGCAGTTCGATAGGGGGACCCAAAAACATTCAGTACTTC.

This clone was counted a few times. The V gene is TRBV9, the J gene TRBJ1-2; no reliable D call. CDR1 SGDLS and CDR2 YYNGEE come from the germline V gene. The CDR3 has 15 amino acids. V lost 4 bases and J 4 bases, leaving 17 bases between the germline ends. The CDR3 nucleotides are TGTGCCAGCAGCCCTATCGGGTCCGCGAGCTATGGCTACACCTTC. Translation: CASSPIGSASYGYTF.

The chain carries TRBV30 and TRBJ1-2; D possibly corresponds to TRBD1 (6 bases). The CDR3 extends over 14 amino acids. Trimming cost V 0 bases and J 2 bases, with 10 bases left between them. Germline loops: CDR1 GTSNPN, CDR2 SVGIG (reference sequence). The DNA for the CDR3 is TGTGCCTGGAGTGTACTAACAGGGAACTATGGCTACACCTTC. Its protein is CAWSVLTGNYGYTF.

J is TRBJ1-5 and V is TRBV28; D is unclear. From germline, CDR1 is MDHEN and CDR2 SYDVKM. This CDR3 is 13 amino acids long. V was shortened by 2 bases and J by 6 bases, with 8 bases between the two germline ends. This CDR3 is CASSLQVSQPQHF. The CDR3 nucleotides read TGTGCCAGCAGTTTACAGGTTTCTCAGCCCCAGCATTTT.

The chain joins TRBV5-1 to TRBJ2-1; TRBD2 agrees at 10 bases. The V gene's germline CDR1 is SGHRS and CDR2 YFSETQ. V shed 4 bases and J 6 bases; nucleotides not matched to a gene: 4. The CDR3 covers 14 residues. Here the CDR3 DNA reads TGCGCCAGCAGCCTTGGGACTAGCGTCAATGAGCAGTTCTTC. This encodes CASSLGTSVNEQFF.

For the CDR3, the DNA is TGTGCCAGCAGCGGACTAGCGGGAGGGGAGGGGGAGCAGTACTTC. Translation: CASSGLAGGEGEQYF. The chain recombines TRBV5-4 with TRBJ2-7; 15 bases agree with TRBD2. J lost 7 bases, V lost 4 bases, and 6 bases had no gene match. CDR1 SGHNT and CDR2 YYREEE come from the germline V gene (reference sequence). This CDR3 has 15 residues.

For the CDR3, the DNA is TGTGCCAGCAGCGTGATGACAGGGAACACCGGGGAGCTGTTTTTT. It codes for CASSVMTGNTGELFF. The rearrangement joins TRBV9 to TRBJ2-2, with D maybe TRBD1 (6 bases). The CDR3 is 15 amino acids. V lost 2 bases and J 1 base, leaving 9 bases between the germline ends. Per germline, CDR1 SGDLS and CDR2 YYNGEE.

This rearrangement joins TRBV2 to TRBJ1-2, with D maybe TRBD1 (5 bases). This CDR3 region has 14 residues. CDR1 SNHLY and CDR2 FYNNEI come from the germline V gene. Trimming cost V 4 bases and J 4 bases, with 13 bases left between them. Here the CDR3 DNA reads TGTGCCAGCAGTGTAGACAGTTCTCTCTATGGCTACACCTTC. Residues: CASSVDSSLYGYTF.

J is TRBJ2-7 and V is TRBV7-9; D remains ambiguous. Germline V gene lookup returns CDR1 SEHNR and CDR2 FQNEAQ (reference sequence). With 3 bases removed from V and 0 bases from J, the gap between germline ends came to 9 bases. This CDR3 comprises 14 residues. CDR3 sequence: CASSFGQASYEQYF. CDR3 DNA: TGTGCCAGCAGCTTTGGGCAGGCCTCCTACGAGCAGTACTTC.

DNA of the CDR3: TGCGCCAGCAGCGGGCGAGCGGGAACCCTCGAGCAGTACTTC. Encoded protein: CASSGRAGTLEQYF. This rearrangement joins TRBV5-1 to TRBJ2-7, with 7 nucleotides matching TRBD2. CDR1 is SGHRS, CDR2 YFSETQ, per germline. The J segment lost 6 bases and the V segment lost 4 bases, leaving 10 bases of the junction unmatched. The CDR3 runs 14 residues.

The chain is built from TRBV5-4 and TRBJ2-7, with 7 bases fitting TRBD1. V gave up 4 bases and J gave up 6 bases; unmatched junction bases: 10. Per the germline V gene, CDR1 is SGHNT and CDR2 is YYREEE (reference sequence). The CDR3 covers 14 residues. CDR3: CASSQHDRASEQYF. As DNA, the CDR3 is TGTGCCAGCAGCCAACACGACAGGGCCAGCGAGCAGTACTTC.